This T cell receptor (beta chain) was recorded in a study of blood T cell repertoires in COVID-19. Study-level background: Samples representing acute and convalescent COVID-19 were sourced from the United States, Italy and Spain. T cells, B-cell-depleted T cells, or PBMCs supplied cDNA or gDNA.

This CDR3 comprises 15 residues. Trimming took 3 bases from V and 9 from J; bases not matched to a gene: 7. Germline CDR1 LNHDA, CDR2 SQIVND (reference sequence). Original handling: Amplification from reference gene primers served as the basis for estimated nucleated cell counts. Generated by immunoSEQ multiplex PCR, the TCRdb table keeps only in-frame clones and is missing some. Clonal size and the V and J genes are those of that table, whereas D and trimming came from the DNA. The profile shows around 200,000 clones, around 88% of them singletons. Sequencing was done on a sample of peripheral blood. This chain uses TRBV19 with TRBJ2-1, with TRBD2 matching 11 bases. The clonotype originates from a man aged 50 to 59 with active or convalescent COVID-19. DNA of the CDR3: TGTGCCAGTAGTATCGCTAGCGGGAGGACGGGTGAGCAGTTCTTC. Its translation: CASSIASGRTGEQFF. Complete variable domain (other parts from reference TRBV19 and TRBJ2-1): DGGITQSPKYLFRKEGQNVTLSCEQNLNHDAMYWYRQDPGQGLRLIYYSQIVNDFQKGDIAEGYSVSREKKESFPLTVTSAQKNPTAFYLCASSIASGRTGEQFFGPGTRLTVL.